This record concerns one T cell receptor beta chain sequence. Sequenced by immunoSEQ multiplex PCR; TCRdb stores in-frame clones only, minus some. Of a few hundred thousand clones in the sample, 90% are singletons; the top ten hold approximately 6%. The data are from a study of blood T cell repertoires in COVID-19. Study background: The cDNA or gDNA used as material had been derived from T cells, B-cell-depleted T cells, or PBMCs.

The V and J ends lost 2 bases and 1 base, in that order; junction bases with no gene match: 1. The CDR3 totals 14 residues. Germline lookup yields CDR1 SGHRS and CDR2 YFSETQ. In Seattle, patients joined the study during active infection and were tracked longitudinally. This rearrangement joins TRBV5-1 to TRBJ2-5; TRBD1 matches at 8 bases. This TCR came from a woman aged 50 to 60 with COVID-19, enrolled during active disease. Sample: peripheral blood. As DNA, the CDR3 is TGCGCCAGCAGCTTTCAGGGGGCCCAAGAGACCCAGTACTTC. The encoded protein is CASSFQGAQETQYF.